The source of this T cell receptor (beta chain) is a study of blood T cells in healthy people across ages. CDR1 and CDR2 from the germline V gene are DFQATT and SNEGSKA (reference sequence). The CDR3 has 13 amino acids. V lost 6 bases and J 3 bases, leaving 15 bases between the germline ends. This clonotype was counted a few times. Its antigen is unidentified. Study conclusions and caveats: Naive T cell percentage showed a strong correlation with the diversity of TCR beta.

A J-beta primer mix and a sample-barcoded 5' primer were used in a second PCR of about 7 to 12 cycles. A template-switch adaptor with 12 random nucleotides tagged each cDNA molecule. TCRdb re-analysed the 5' RACE reads in MiXCR, keeping a single row per CDR3 protein. This sample carries approximately 1,100,000 distinct CDR3 sequences, 40% to 50% of them seen once, and the ten largest clones take under 20%. The chain uses TRBV20-1 and TRBJ2-7; tentatively, D is TRBD1 (6 bases). The specimen was blood. This clonotype was obtained from a woman aged 60-75 years in good health. Here the CDR3 DNA reads TGCAGTGCCATGGACAGCACCCACTACGAGCAGTACTTC. Translated: CSAMDSTHYEQYF.